This T cell receptor beta chain was captured by sequencing in a study of blood T cell repertoires in COVID-19. Study-wide context: There were acute and convalescent COVID-19 samples, and they came from the United States, Italy and Spain. T cells, B-cell-depleted T cells, or PBMCs supplied cDNA or gDNA.

Seattle participants joined during active infection and were tracked over time. In germline, CDR1 is SGHVS, CDR2 FQNEAQ. V was pared by 5 bases and J by 4 bases, with 6 bases of the junction left unmatched. The CDR3 covers 15 residues. Per the original data handling: Amplified reference gene primers provided the basis for estimating nucleated cell counts. Generated by immunoSEQ multiplex PCR, the TCRdb table keeps only in-frame clones and is missing some. For V, J and clone size, that table is used; D and trimming come from the DNA. This table holds some 300,000 clones, approximately 90% found once. The source material was peripheral blood. This receptor was identified in a woman in her 50s with COVID-19, enrolled during active disease. The V and J genes are TRBV7-8 and TRBJ1-5, with 9 bases that match TRBD1. The CDR3 coding sequence is TGTGCCAGCAGCAACCGGGACAGGGAGAATCAGCCCCAGCATTTT. This gives the protein CASSNRDRENQPQHF. The variable domain in full, with the rest retrieved from reference TRBV7-8 and TRBJ1-5, is GAGVSQSPRYKVAKRGQDVALRCDPISGHVSLFWYQQALGQGPEFLTYFQNEAQLDKSGLPSDRFFAERPEGSVSTLKIQRTQQEDSAVYLCASSNRDRENQPQHFGDGTRLSIL.